This entry describes one T cell receptor beta chain. The antigen is undetermined. The authors ran the assay at deep level. TCRdb keeps only in-frame clones here, not all; method: immunoSEQ multiplex PCR. The sample has millions of clones; about 95% are singletons. These data come from a study of shared clonotypes between healthy human individuals. The CDR3 has 16 amino acids. V was trimmed by 3 bases and J by 8 bases, leaving 17 bases between them. The germline gives CDR1 LGHNA, CDR2 YNFKEQ. Overall study results and limits: With several donors compared, around 5% of naive CD4 clonotypes were shared. Compared with memory subsets, naive subsets generally had larger estimated richness.

The clonotype comes from a man younger than 30 in good health. The sequencing input was naive CD4+ T cells sorted from blood. The subset here: CD45RA+ positively selected. The rearrangement joins TRBV4-2 to TRBJ1-6; D is possibly TRBD1 (6 bases). This CDR3 is CASSQASATGHSPLHF. The CDR3 DNA reads TGTGCCAGCAGCCAGGCCAGTGCCACAGGGCATTCACCCCTCCACTTT.